The 9 T cell receptor beta chains presented below share a single source sample, sequenced in a study of shared clonotypes between healthy human individuals (dated by TCRdb to 2018 to 2020). The library was generated by the immunoSEQ multiplex PCR assay. TCRdb took over this immuneACCESS table, retaining in-frame rearrangements with V and J assigned. Such tables are incomplete; in checked studies, under half of the missing clones stem from an unresolved V gene, and the remainder is unexplained. The sample table shows roughly 2 million clones, and 95% are seen once. The top ten constitute 0.1% to 0.15% of the sample. The source material was naive CD4+ T cells sorted from blood. The cell subset or site label here, explained by the study, means: CD45RA+ positively selected. The receptors were sampled from a young man in good health.

The genes are TRBV6-5 and TRBJ1-2; 9 bases map to TRBD1. Germline values: CDR1 MNHEY, CDR2 SVGAGI. V lost 5 bases to trimming and J lost 0 bases; unmatched junction nucleotides: 4. CDR3 length: 15 residues. The DNA for the CDR3 is TGTGCCAGCAGTCACCGGGACAGGGCTAACTATGGCTACACCTTC. As protein: CASSHRDRANYGYTF.

In DNA, the CDR3 is TGCAGCGTTGATGTACAGAGCTATGGCTACACCTTC. This codes for CSVDVQSYGYTF. The chain is built from TRBV29-1 and TRBJ1-2; no definite D call. The CDR3 is 12 amino acids. From germline, CDR1 is SQVTM and CDR2 ANQGSEA. V was cut by 3 bases and J by 4 bases, with 9 bases left in between.

The chain carries TRBV23-1 and TRBJ2-7, with D unresolved. TRBV23-1 is placed among ORFs of uncertain function. The CDR3 is 14 amino acids. V dropped 8 bases and J dropped 5 bases, with 19 bases sitting between them. The DNA for the CDR3 is TGCGCCAGCCCTCGGACCCTGAAGGCCCACGAGCAGTACTTC. Translation gives CASPRTLKAHEQYF.

This rearrangement joins TRBV29-1 to TRBJ1-2; tentatively, D is TRBD1 (5 bases). V shed 2 bases and J shed 4 bases, with 17 bases lying between them. In germline, CDR1 is SQVTM, CDR2 ANQGSEA. The CDR3 totals 15 residues. This CDR3 reads CSVEKGAGGSYGYTF. Here the CDR3 DNA reads TGCAGCGTTGAAAAAGGGGCGGGAGGGAGCTATGGCTACACCTTC.

The rearrangement joins TRBV7-2 to TRBJ1-1; D may be TRBD1 (6 bases). V was trimmed by 1 base and J by 9 bases, leaving 12 bases between them. Germline values: CDR1 SGHTA, CDR2 FQGNSA. The CDR3 extends over 13 amino acids. The CDR3 sequence: CASSLDGQTQAFF. The CDR3 DNA is TGTGCCAGCAGCTTAGATGGACAGACCCAAGCTTTCTTT. Complete variable domain (other parts from reference TRBV7-2 and TRBJ1-1): GAGVSQSPSNKVTEKGKDVELRCDPISGHTALYWYRQSLGQGLEFLIYFQGNSAPDKSGLPSDRFSAERTGGSVSTLTIQRTQQEDSAVYLCASSLDGQTQAFFGQGTRLTVV.

The V gene is TRBV25-1, the J gene TRBJ2-1; D possibly corresponds to TRBD1 (6 bases). CDR1 and CDR2 (germline): MGHDK, SYGVNS. Between the trimmed V and J ends, which lost 0 bases and 12 bases, there was a span of 15 bases. CDR3 length: 14 amino acids. DNA of the CDR3: TGTGCCAGCAGTGAATACGGGACATTTAGTCGGCAGTTCTTC. Protein sequence: CASSEYGTFSRQFF. The full variable domain, its missing parts supplied by reference TRBV25-1 and TRBJ2-1, is EADIYQTPRYLVIGTGKKITLECSQTMGHDKMYWYQQDPGMELHLIHYSYGVNSTEKGDLSSESTVSRIRTEHFPLTLESARPSHTSQYLCASSEYGTFSRQFFGPGTRLTVL.

This clone was picked up one time. As DNA, the CDR3 is TGTGCCAGCAGCTCCCGGACAGGGGGCCAGGGCTACACCTTC. Translated, it gives CASSSRTGGQGYTF. This chain joins TRBV11-2 and TRBJ1-2, with 11 bases aligning to TRBD1. The junction had 6 bases not matched to a gene; V was cut back by 4 bases and J by 8 bases. CDR1 SGHAT and CDR2 FQNNGV come from the germline V gene. The CDR3 sequence is 14 residues long. The full variable domain, with the rest looked up from reference TRBV11-2 and TRBJ1-2, is EAGVAQSPRYKIIEKRQSVAFWCNPISGHATLYWYQQILGQGPKLLIQFQNNGVVDDSQLPKDRFSAERLKGVDSTLKIQPAKLEDSAVYLCASSSRTGGQGYTFGSGTRLTVV.

This clone was counted once. The chain links TRBV19 to TRBJ2-3; D is ambiguous. Per germline, CDR1 LNHDA and CDR2 SQIVND (reference sequence). The CDR3 runs to 14 residues. V was clipped by 5 bases and J by 2 bases, with 11 bases between them. The CDR3 nucleotides are TGTGCCAGTAGTCCCGGACCGTACACAGATACGCAGTATTTT. Amino acids: CASSPGPYTDTQYF.

This chain connects TRBV10-3 to TRBJ2-3; 11 bases are a match to TRBD2. V lost 6 bases to trimming and J lost 1 base; unmatched junction nucleotides: 6. The CDR3 spans 16 residues. Germline V lookup: CDR1 ENHRY, CDR2 SYGVKD. The DNA for the CDR3 is TGTGCCATCAGAGCCACTAGCGGGAGCGGCACAGATACGCAGTATTTT. It encodes CAIRATSGSGTDTQYF.